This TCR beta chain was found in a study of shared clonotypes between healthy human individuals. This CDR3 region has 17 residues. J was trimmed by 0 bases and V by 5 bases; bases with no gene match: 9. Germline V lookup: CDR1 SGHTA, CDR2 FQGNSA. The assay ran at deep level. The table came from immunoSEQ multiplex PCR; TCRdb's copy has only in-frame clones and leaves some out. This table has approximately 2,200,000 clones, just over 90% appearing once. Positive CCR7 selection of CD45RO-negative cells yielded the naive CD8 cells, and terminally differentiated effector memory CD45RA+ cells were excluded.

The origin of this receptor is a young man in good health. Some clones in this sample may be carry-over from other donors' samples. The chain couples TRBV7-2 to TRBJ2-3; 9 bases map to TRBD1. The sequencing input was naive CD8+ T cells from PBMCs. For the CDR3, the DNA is TGTGCCAGCAGCCCGGACAGGGGTCAACCTAGCACAGATACGCAGTATTTT. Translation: CASSPDRGQPSTDTQYF.